The next 29 T cell receptor beta chains were all read from a single sample in a study of metastatic and nonmetastatic thyroid tumors. Patients were all untreated before their thyroid surgery. TCRdb ran MiXCR on the PCR reads. Among 11,000 or so clones listed, under 30% were seen once. The source material was tumor tissue. The receptors were sampled from a female donor with papillary thyroid cancer or a benign thyroid nodule (not recorded which). Some clones in this sample may be carry-over from other donors' samples.

This clone was detected a few times. The CDR3 coding sequence is TGTGCCAGCAGTTACTCGACTGGGGGTGCAGATACGCAGTATTTT. Amino acids: CASSYSTGGADTQYF. The chain combines TRBV6-2 or TRBV6-3 with TRBJ2-3; the D gene could be TRBD1 or TRBD2 (5 bases each). The CDR3 is 15 amino acids. Germline CDR1 and CDR2: MNHEY and SVGEGT. Trimming shortened V by 0 bases and J by 4 bases, and 11 bases separated the two germline ends.

This clone has only a few counts. The rearrangement joins TRBV20-1 to TRBJ2-7; D is possibly TRBD1 (5 bases). The CDR3 is made up of 12 amino acids. The germline V gene encodes CDR1 DFQATT and CDR2 SNEGSKA (reference sequence). Trimming pared 3 bases from V and 4 bases from J, leaving 10 bases between. CDR3 sequence (DNA): TGCAGTGCTAGTAAGGGGCAATACGAGCAGTACTTC. It yields the protein CSASKGQYEQYF.

This chain links TRBV10-2 with TRBJ1-2; D is possibly TRBD1 (6 bases). V lost 2 bases to trimming and J lost 5 bases, with 6 bases between them. This CDR3 comprises 12 residues. In germline, CDR1 is WSHSY, CDR2 SAAADI. In DNA, the CDR3 is TGCGCCAGCAGTGAGACAGGGTATGGCTACACCTTC. Its translation is CASSETGYGYTF.

This chain uses TRBV6-5 with TRBJ1-1, with a possible D match to TRBD1 (6 bases). CDR3 size: 13 residues. V was clipped by 7 bases and J by 5 bases, with 14 bases between them. From germline, CDR1 is MNHEY and CDR2 SVGAGI. The CDR3 sequence is CASINRVRTEAFF. In nucleotides, the CDR3 is TGTGCCAGCATTAACAGGGTGAGGACTGAAGCTTTCTTT.

The J gene is TRBJ1-6, the V gene TRBV6-1; a possible D gene is TRBD1 (5 bases). Trimming left V 8 bases short and J 2 bases short, with 19 bases between. Germline CDR1 and CDR2: MNHNS and SASEGT. The CDR3 is made up of 17 amino acids. CDR3 in DNA: TGTGCCAGCGGAACTGTCAGGGATTGGGCCTATAATTCACCCCTCCACTTT. This gives the protein CASGTVRDWAYNSPLHF.

The chain has TRBV2 and TRBJ1-2; D is possibly TRBD1 (5 bases). The CDR3 runs 14 residues. The V end was cut by 2 bases, the J end by 5 bases, with 12 bases between. CDR1 SNHLY and CDR2 FYNNEI come from the germline V gene. CDR3: CASSERDGGYGYTF. DNA of the CDR3: TGTGCCAGCAGTGAACGGGACGGGGGATATGGCTACACCTTC. The full variable domain, with the rest looked up from reference TRBV2 and TRBJ1-2, is EPEVTQTPSHQVTQMGQEVILRCVPISNHLYFYWYRQILGQKVEFLVSFYNNEISEKSEIFDDQFSVERPDGSNFTLKIRSTKLEDSAMYFCASSERDGGYGYTFGSGTRLTVV.

This chain links TRBV20-1 with TRBJ2-3; D is possibly TRBD1 or TRBD2 (5 bases each). V dropped 8 bases and J dropped 2 bases, with 14 bases sitting between them. The CDR3 totals 13 residues. CDR1 DFQATT and CDR2 SNEGSKA come from the germline V gene (reference sequence). The CDR3 DNA sequence: TGCAGTCCTCGGGACCACCACACAGATACGCAGTATTTT. Translating it yields CSPRDHHTDTQYF.

This clone was recorded many times. J is TRBJ1-3 and V is TRBV19; no clear D gene. V was cut by 6 bases and J by 5 bases, with 11 bases left in between. The CDR3 runs 13 residues. CDR1 is LNHDA and CDR2 is SQIVND in the germline V gene (reference sequence). CDR3 in DNA: TGTGCCAGTAGAAACAGTAGTAGAAACACCATATATTTT. As protein: CASRNSSRNTIYF.

This clone is a singleton in its sample. The chain employs TRBV18 and TRBJ1-2; D is unclear. V was clipped by 6 bases and J by 4 bases, with 27 bases between them. The CDR3 has 18 residues. Germline lookup yields CDR1 KGHSH and CDR2 LQKENI. The CDR3: CASSSNYRPEDSRYGYTF. CDR3 nucleotides: TGTGCCAGCTCGTCGAATTATCGTCCCGAGGACTCCCGCTATGGCTACACCTTC.

CDR3 protein: CSARVREGSWNEQFF. DNA of the CDR3: TGCAGTGCTAGAGTGCGGGAGGGGAGTTGGAATGAGCAGTTCTTC. The gene calls are TRBV20-1 and TRBJ2-1; 9 nucleotides line up with TRBD2. CDR1 DFQATT and CDR2 SNEGSKA come from the germline V gene (reference sequence). The CDR3 consists of 15 residues. Trimming removed 1 base from V and 7 bases from J; junction bases left unmatched: 8.

In this sample, this clone is medium-sized. The V call is TRBV11-1, the J call TRBJ2-7, with TRBD1 matching 9 bases. Trimming removed 6 bases from V and 3 bases from J; junction bases left unmatched: 9. Germline V CDR1 and CDR2: SGHAT, FQDESV (reference sequence). This CDR3 contains 15 residues. The CDR3 region has the DNA TGTGCCAGCAGGGATCCGGGACAGGGCTACTACGAGCAGTACTTC. Its protein product is CASRDPGQGYYEQYF.

V usage is TRBV6-1 and J usage is TRBJ1-3, with D possibly being TRBD1 (5 bases). V lost 6 bases and J 2 bases, leaving 11 bases between the germline ends. The length of the CDR3 is 14 residues. CDR1 is MNHNS, CDR2 SASEGT, per germline. The CDR3 sequence is CASSPAGPGNTIYF. The CDR3 DNA is TGTGCCAGCAGCCCGGCAGGGCCTGGAAACACCATATATTTT.

Relative to its sample, this clone is medium-sized. The chain carries TRBV5-1 and TRBJ1-2; TRBD1 matches at 8 bases. Germline V CDR1 and CDR2: SGHRS, YFSETQ. Unmatched junction bases numbered 11, after V lost 0 bases and J lost 4 bases. The CDR3 runs 17 residues. CDR3 DNA sequence: TGCGCCAGCAGCTTGGGACAGGGGAATTCGCCGACCTATGGCTACACCTTC. It translates to CASSLGQGNSPTYGYTF.

The rearrangement joins TRBV4-1 to TRBJ2-2; D unclear. The CDR3 extends over 14 amino acids. Trimming left V 0 bases short and J 4 bases short, with 6 bases between. Germline V gene lookup returns CDR1 MGHRA and CDR2 YSYEKL. Here the CDR3 reads CASSQEKPTGELFF. The CDR3 nucleotides are TGCGCCAGCAGCCAAGAGAAACCCACCGGGGAGCTGTTTTTT.

This clone was counted at least ten times. This chain joins TRBV9 and TRBJ1-2; 7 positions match TRBD1. V was pared by 4 bases and J by 4 bases, with 10 bases of the junction left unmatched. CDR1 SGDLS and CDR2 YYNGEE come from the germline V gene. The CDR3 consists of 15 residues. CDR3 loop: CASSPYLRQGYGYTF. The CDR3 DNA reads as TGTGCCAGCAGCCCGTATTTGAGACAGGGCTATGGCTACACCTTC.

This clone was detected a few times. This chain links TRBV20-1 with TRBJ2-7; TRBD2 aligns across 10 bases. J lost 9 bases, V lost 3 bases, and 5 bases had no gene match. Germline V CDR1 and CDR2: DFQATT, SNEGSKA (reference sequence). There are 12 residues in the CDR3. The DNA for the CDR3 is TGCAGTGCTAGCCCTAGCGGGAGTGGGCAGTACTTC. It encodes CSASPSGSGQYF.

This clone was detected ten times or more. This sequence joins TRBV29-1 and TRBJ2-5; tentative D call: TRBD1 (5 bases). CDR1 is SQVTM and CDR2 is ANQGSEA in the germline V gene. The CDR3 extends over 13 amino acids. V lost 4 bases to trimming and J lost 4 bases, with 13 bases between them. The CDR3 sequence is CSVVRDYPETQYF. The CDR3 region has the DNA TGCAGCGTTGTCAGGGATTACCCAGAGACCCAGTACTTC. The variable domain in full, with the rest retrieved from reference TRBV29-1 and TRBJ2-5, is SAVISQKPSRDICQRGTSLTIQCQVDSQVTMMFWYRQQPGQSLTLIATANQGSEATYESGFVIDKFPISRPNLTFSTLTVSNMSPEDSSIYLCSVVRDYPETQYFGPGTRLLVL.

This clone rates as medium-sized. V is TRBV15 and J is TRBJ2-3, with 10 bases that match TRBD2. J was trimmed by 3 bases and V by 1 base; bases with no gene match: 4. This CDR3 has 16 amino acids. Germline V lookup: CDR1 LNHNV, CDR2 YYDKDF (reference sequence). The CDR3 sequence is CATSRARAGGTDTQYF. CDR3 nucleotides: TGTGCCACCAGCAGAGCCCGAGCGGGAGGGACAGATACGCAGTATTTT.

This clone has only a few counts. The gene calls are TRBV7-3 and TRBJ2-7; 9 bases map to TRBD2. The V gene's germline CDR1 is SGHTA and CDR2 FQGTGA. The CDR3 is 16 amino acids. Unmatched junction bases numbered 11, after V lost 5 bases and J lost 3 bases. As DNA, the CDR3 is TGTGCCAGCAGCCCGCGAGCCGGGACTAGCCACTACGAGCAGTACTTC. It codes for CASSPRAGTSHYEQYF. Using reference TRBV7-3 and TRBJ2-7 for the parts outside the CDR3, the full variable domain is GAGVSQTPSNKVTEKGKYVELRCDPISGHTALYWYRQSLGQGPEFLIYFQGTGAADDSGLPNDRFFAVRPEGSVSTLKIQRTERGDSAVYLCASSPRAGTSHYEQYFGPGTRLTVT.

The rearrangement uses TRBV6-1 and TRBJ2-7; no firm D call. The V end was cut by 9 bases, the J end by 5 bases, with 20 bases between. In germline, CDR1 is MNHNS, CDR2 SASEGT. This CDR3 contains 14 residues. The CDR3 region has the DNA TGTGCCAGTATCTTCTCCGGGCCTTGGGACGAGCAGTACTTC. Translated, it gives CASIFSGPWDEQYF.

This clone was seen a single time. The rearrangement links TRBV7-2 to TRBJ1-2, with D possibly TRBD1 on 5 matching bases. The CDR3 covers 13 residues. Germline lookup yields CDR1 SGHTA and CDR2 FQGNSA. Trimming pared 5 bases from V and 4 bases from J, leaving 11 bases between. This CDR3 reads CASSGSGTYGYTF. CDR3 DNA: TGTGCCAGCAGCGGTTCAGGGACCTATGGCTACACCTTC.

This clone has a handful of counts. The V call is TRBV2, the J call TRBJ2-1, with 10 bases matching TRBD2. The CDR3 is made up of 14 amino acids. With 7 bases clipped from V and 2 bases from J, the junction kept 2 bases outside the gene matches. CDR1 and CDR2 (germline): SNHLY, FYNNEI. This chain's CDR3 is CASKREGPYNEQFF. CDR3 bases: TGTGCCAGCAAGCGGGAGGGCCCCTACAATGAGCAGTTCTTC.

The chain is built from TRBV20-1 and TRBJ1-1; 8 bases fit TRBD1. Germline V gene lookup returns CDR1 DFQATT and CDR2 SNEGSKA (reference sequence). V was clipped by 6 bases and J by 3 bases; unmatched bases: 9. The CDR3 sequence is 14 residues long. This chain's CDR3 is CSASLPGGYTEAFF. DNA of the CDR3: TGCAGTGCCTCCCTTCCAGGGGGCTACACTGAAGCTTTCTTT.

Sample share makes this clone medium-sized. This chain connects TRBV20-1 to TRBJ2-5, with no clear D. CDR3 length equals 11 residues. Germline values: CDR1 DFQATT, CDR2 SNEGSKA (reference sequence). V lost 3 bases, J lost 5 bases, and 7 bases lay in between. CDR3 loop: CSASLGETQYF. DNA for the CDR3: TGCAGTGCTAGCCTTGGGGAGACCCAGTACTTC.

The V and J genes are TRBV28 and TRBJ2-5; no clear D gene. This CDR3 has 13 amino acids. Looked up from germline, CDR1 is MDHEN and CDR2 is SYDVKM. Trimming left V 4 bases short and J 1 base short, with 7 bases between. For the CDR3, the DNA is TGTGCCAGCAGTTCCCAAATCCAAGAGACCCAGTACTTC. Protein: CASSSQIQETQYF.

The chain combines TRBV6-1 with TRBJ1-4; D is undetermined. V was cut by 6 bases and J by 0 bases, with 8 bases left in between. Germline V gives CDR1 MNHNS, CDR2 SASEGT. This CDR3 has 14 residues. The CDR3 nucleotides read TGTGCCAGCAGCCCAAGGACAACTAATGAAAAACTGTTTTTT. It translates to CASSPRTTNEKLFF.

The chain joins TRBV11-3 to TRBJ1-1, with 9 bases aligning to TRBD1. The CDR3 runs to 14 residues. Germline assignment: CDR1 SGHNT and CDR2 YENEEA. V shed 3 bases, J shed 6 bases, and the junction held 5 bases outside the gene matches. CDR3 DNA: TGTGCCAGCAGCTTTAGGACAGGGGCAGCTGAAGCTTTCTTT. Protein product: CASSFRTGAAEAFF.

This chain links TRBV7-3 with TRBJ2-5; tentative D call: TRBD2 (5 bases). Germline CDR1 is SGHTA and CDR2 is FQGTGA. V lost 5 bases and J 5 bases, leaving 18 bases between the germline ends. CDR3 length: 15 amino acids. The CDR3 DNA sequence: TGTGCCAGCAGCCACCTCGGTGGGAGAGGCGAGACCCAGTACTTC. This translates into CASSHLGGRGETQYF.

The chain links TRBV6-1 to TRBJ2-1; 10 bases are shared with TRBD2. V gave up 6 bases and J gave up 4 bases; unmatched junction bases: 6. Germline V gene sequence: CDR1 MNHNS, CDR2 SASEGT. The CDR3 loop spans 15 amino acids. The CDR3 DNA follows: TGTGCCAGCAGCGCTAGCGGGGGACCTTACAATGAGCAGTTCTTC. It specifies CASSASGGPYNEQFF.